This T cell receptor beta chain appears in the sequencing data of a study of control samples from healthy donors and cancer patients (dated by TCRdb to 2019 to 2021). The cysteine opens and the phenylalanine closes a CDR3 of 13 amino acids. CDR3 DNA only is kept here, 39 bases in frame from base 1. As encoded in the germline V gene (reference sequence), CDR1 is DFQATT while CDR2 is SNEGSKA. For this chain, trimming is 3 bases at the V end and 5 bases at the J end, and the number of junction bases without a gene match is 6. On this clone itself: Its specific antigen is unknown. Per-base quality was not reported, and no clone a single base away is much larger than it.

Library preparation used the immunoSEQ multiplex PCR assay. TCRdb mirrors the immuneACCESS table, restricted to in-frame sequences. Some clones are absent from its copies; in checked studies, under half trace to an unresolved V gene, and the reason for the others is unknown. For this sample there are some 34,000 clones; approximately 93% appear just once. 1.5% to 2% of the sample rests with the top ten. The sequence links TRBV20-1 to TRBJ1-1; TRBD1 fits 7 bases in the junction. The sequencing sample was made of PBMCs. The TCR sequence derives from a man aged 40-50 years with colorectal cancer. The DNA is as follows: TGCAGTGCTAGTAGACAGGGAGGTACTGAAGCTTTCTTT. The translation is CSASRQGGTEAFF.